Listed below are T cell receptor beta chains from one sample, sequenced in a study of blood T cell repertoires in COVID-19. The data were produced by immunoSEQ multiplex PCR, yet TCRdb's version contains in-frame clones alone and is incomplete. The data show 120,000 or so clones, approximately 87% seen once. Sequenced: peripheral blood. The source is a man aged 70 or older who had recovered from COVID-19. Each CDR3 is given with its conserved first and last residue. A D gene is named only where the DNA matches it firmly. Some rows have no size entry. The others give once, few or many, or a class for an expanded clone.

>-|TRBJ2-2|TRBV27|TRBD1
TGTGCCAGCAGTCCCCCCCCTGGGACAGGGGACTACGGGGAGCTGTTTTTT
CASSPPPGTGDYGELFF
>once|TRBJ1-5|TRBV24-1|TRBD1
TGTGCCACAGCGCCAGGGGGTTTTAGCAATCAGCCCCAGCATTTT
CATAPGGFSNQPQHF
>-|TRBJ2-2|TRBV2|-
TGTGCCAGCAGAACGGGACTCTCGAACACCGGGGAGCTGTTTTTT
CASRTGLSNTGELFF
>-|TRBJ2-1|TRBV9|-
TGTGCCAGCAGCGCCGGGTTTTCGGGAGATATTCCGAATGAGCAGTTCTTC
CASSAGFSGDIPNEQFF
>once|TRBJ2-2|TRBV10-2|-
TGCGCCTCGGCGCGGCGGAACACCGGGGAGCTGTTTTTT
CASARRNTGELFF
>-|TRBJ2-7|TRBV2|-
TGTGCCAGCAGCGGACACGGCGAGCAGTACTTC
CASSGHGEQYF
>-|TRBJ2-2|TRBV27|TRBD1
TGTGCCAGCAGTTTATTTCCAGGGGGCGGTCCCGGGGAGCTGTTTTTT
CASSLFPGGGPGELFF
>-|TRBJ2-1|TRBV4-1|TRBD2
TGCGCCAGCAGCCAAGGAACTAGCGGGAAGGGCAATGAGCAGTTCTTC
CASSQGTSGKGNEQFF
>-|TRBJ1-1|TRBV10-3|-
TGTGCCATCGGGCAGTTGCCGCAAACTGAAGCTTTCTTT
CAIGQLPQTEAFF
>-|TRBJ2-7|TRBV30|-
TGTGCCTGGAGTATTGCGGAGTCCTACGAGCAGTACTTC
CAWSIAESYEQYF
>-|TRBJ2-7|TRBV3-1/TRBV3-2|TRBD2
TGTGCCAGCAGTATAGCGGGACAATCCTACGAGCAGTACTTC
CASSIAGQSYEQYF
>-|TRBJ1-2|TRBV19|TRBD1
TGTGCCAGTAGTCCCTTGACAGGGGGCCACTATGGCTACACCTTC
CASSPLTGGHYGYTF
>-|TRBJ2-5|TRBV5-5|-
TGTGCCAGCAGCGCGAGGAATGGGGGGGGCGGAGAGACCCAGTACTTC
CASSARNGGGGETQYF
>-|TRBJ2-4|TRBV19|-
TGTGCCAGTAGTATAGAGGCGGCTCGCAATGGCATTCAGTACTTC
CASSIEAARNGIQYF
>once|TRBJ2-3|TRBV20-1|-
TGCAGTGCTAGTCGCGGAACTGCAGATACGCAGTATTTT
CSASRGTADTQYF
>few|TRBJ2-3|TRBV27|TRBD2
TGTGCCAGCCAGACTAGCGGGCGCACAGATACGCAGTATTTT
CASQTSGRTDTQYF
>once|TRBJ2-5|TRBV7-9|-
TGTGCCAGCAGCTACGCACTGGGCGAGACCCAGTACTTC
CASSYALGETQYF
>-|TRBJ2-1|TRBV3-1/TRBV3-2|TRBD2
TGTGCCAGCAGCTCCCGGGACTACTCCTACAATGAGCAGTTCTTC
CASSSRDYSYNEQFF
>-|TRBJ1-1|TRBV28|-
TGTGCCAGCAGTTTGTCCCGGGCAGGGGTTACTGAAGCTTTCTTT
CASSLSRAGVTEAFF
>-|TRBJ2-7|TRBV4-1|TRBD2
TGCGCCAGCAGCCAAGATAGGGAGAGTAGCGGGACATCCTACGAGCAGTACTTC
CASSQDRESSGTSYEQYF
>-|TRBJ2-7|TRBV27|TRBD1
TGTGCCAGCAGTTTAGGCCCGGGACAGGGGAGGTTTGATCGGTACTTC
CASSLGPGQGRFDRYF
>-|TRBJ2-5|TRBV18|TRBD2
TGTGCCAGCTCCCCTCGGGGTGGCGGGAGTACGCAACAGACCCAGTACTTC
CASSPRGGGSTQQTQYF
>-|TRBJ1-4|TRBV4-2|TRBD1
TGTGCCAGCAGCCAGCCGGGACAGAGTAATGAAAAACTGTTTTTT
CASSQPGQSNEKLFF
>-|TRBJ2-1|TRBV9|-
TGTGCCAGCAGCTTCTCCCCGAGCTCCTACAATGAGCAGTTCTTC
CASSFSPSSYNEQFF
>-|TRBJ2-3|TRBV30|TRBD2
TGTGCCTGGAGTGGGACTAGCGGGAGTTTAGATACGCAGTATTTT
CAWSGTSGSLDTQYF
>-|TRBJ1-3|TRBV2|-
TGTGCCAGCACAGGGGCTGCTGGAAACACCATATATTTT
CASTGAAGNTIYF
>-|TRBJ1-2|TRBV5-1|TRBD1
TGCGCCAGCAGCTTGGCCGGGACAGGGGAAGGCTACACCTTC
CASSLAGTGEGYTF
>few|TRBJ1-1|TRBV15|-
TGTGCCACCAGCAGAGATACAGGGCGTGAAGCTTTCTTT
CATSRDTGREAFF
>-|TRBJ1-4|TRBV5-1|-
TGCGCCAGCAGCTTGGCCAGCGGCAGCACAGCAACTAATGAAAAACTGTTTTTT
CASSLASGSTATNEKLFF
>-|TRBJ2-2|TRBV29-1|-
TGCAGCGCTTTGGGGCAGTCGAACACCGGGGAGCTGTTTTTT
CSALGQSNTGELFF
>-|TRBJ1-5|TRBV2|TRBD1
TGTGCCAGCAGTGGGGCAGGGGGCTATCAGCCCCAGCATTTT
CASSGAGGYQPQHF